The 4 T cell receptor beta chains given below trace back to one sample, sequenced in a study of shared clonotypes between healthy human individuals. Using immunoSEQ multiplex PCR, the repertoire was profiled, and TCRdb retains in-frame clones only, with some absent. Of about 1.5 million clones in the sample, 95% to 99% were seen once. Sample: naive CD4+ T cells sorted from blood. This sample's subset: CD45RA+ positively selected. These receptors originate from a man aged 25-40 years in good health.

This chain connects TRBV27 to TRBJ2-7; 10 nucleotides align to TRBD2. Germline V gene data show CDR1 as MNHEY and CDR2 as SMNVEV (reference sequence). With V trimmed by 1 base and J by 2 bases, 5 bases remained unmatched. This CDR3 contains 16 residues. The CDR3 here is CASSLFVAGGAYEQYF. The CDR3, as DNA: TGTGCCAGCAGTTTATTCGTAGCGGGAGGCGCCTACGAGCAGTACTTC.

This rearrangement joins TRBV19 to TRBJ1-2; 7 nucleotides match TRBD1. Germline assignment: CDR1 LNHDA and CDR2 SQIVND (reference sequence). J was trimmed by 2 bases and V by 6 bases; bases with no gene match: 9. The CDR3 totals 15 residues. The CDR3 DNA sequence: TGTGCCAGTAGGGGCGACAGGGCCGAAAACTATGGCTACACCTTC. This sequence encodes CASRGDRAENYGYTF.

V is TRBV27 and J is TRBJ2-1; 8 bases align to TRBD1. V shed 8 bases and J 4 bases; nucleotides not matched to a gene: 10. Per germline, CDR1 MNHEY and CDR2 SMNVEV (reference sequence). This CDR3 has 15 residues. CDR3 sequence (DNA): TGTGCCAGCCACGACTACAGGGGGTATTACAATGAGCAGTTCTTC. Amino acid sequence: CASHDYRGYYNEQFF.

The DNA of the CDR3 is TGTGCCAGCGGCTCGATCTCGGGTTTGGGCACAGATACGCAGTATTTT. Translating gives CASGSISGLGTDTQYF. This chain connects TRBV13 to TRBJ2-3; D gene unclear. The CDR3 has 16 amino acids. Germline CDR1 PRHDT, CDR2 FYEKMQ (reference sequence). With 8 bases removed from V and 1 base from J, the gap between germline ends came to 19 bases.